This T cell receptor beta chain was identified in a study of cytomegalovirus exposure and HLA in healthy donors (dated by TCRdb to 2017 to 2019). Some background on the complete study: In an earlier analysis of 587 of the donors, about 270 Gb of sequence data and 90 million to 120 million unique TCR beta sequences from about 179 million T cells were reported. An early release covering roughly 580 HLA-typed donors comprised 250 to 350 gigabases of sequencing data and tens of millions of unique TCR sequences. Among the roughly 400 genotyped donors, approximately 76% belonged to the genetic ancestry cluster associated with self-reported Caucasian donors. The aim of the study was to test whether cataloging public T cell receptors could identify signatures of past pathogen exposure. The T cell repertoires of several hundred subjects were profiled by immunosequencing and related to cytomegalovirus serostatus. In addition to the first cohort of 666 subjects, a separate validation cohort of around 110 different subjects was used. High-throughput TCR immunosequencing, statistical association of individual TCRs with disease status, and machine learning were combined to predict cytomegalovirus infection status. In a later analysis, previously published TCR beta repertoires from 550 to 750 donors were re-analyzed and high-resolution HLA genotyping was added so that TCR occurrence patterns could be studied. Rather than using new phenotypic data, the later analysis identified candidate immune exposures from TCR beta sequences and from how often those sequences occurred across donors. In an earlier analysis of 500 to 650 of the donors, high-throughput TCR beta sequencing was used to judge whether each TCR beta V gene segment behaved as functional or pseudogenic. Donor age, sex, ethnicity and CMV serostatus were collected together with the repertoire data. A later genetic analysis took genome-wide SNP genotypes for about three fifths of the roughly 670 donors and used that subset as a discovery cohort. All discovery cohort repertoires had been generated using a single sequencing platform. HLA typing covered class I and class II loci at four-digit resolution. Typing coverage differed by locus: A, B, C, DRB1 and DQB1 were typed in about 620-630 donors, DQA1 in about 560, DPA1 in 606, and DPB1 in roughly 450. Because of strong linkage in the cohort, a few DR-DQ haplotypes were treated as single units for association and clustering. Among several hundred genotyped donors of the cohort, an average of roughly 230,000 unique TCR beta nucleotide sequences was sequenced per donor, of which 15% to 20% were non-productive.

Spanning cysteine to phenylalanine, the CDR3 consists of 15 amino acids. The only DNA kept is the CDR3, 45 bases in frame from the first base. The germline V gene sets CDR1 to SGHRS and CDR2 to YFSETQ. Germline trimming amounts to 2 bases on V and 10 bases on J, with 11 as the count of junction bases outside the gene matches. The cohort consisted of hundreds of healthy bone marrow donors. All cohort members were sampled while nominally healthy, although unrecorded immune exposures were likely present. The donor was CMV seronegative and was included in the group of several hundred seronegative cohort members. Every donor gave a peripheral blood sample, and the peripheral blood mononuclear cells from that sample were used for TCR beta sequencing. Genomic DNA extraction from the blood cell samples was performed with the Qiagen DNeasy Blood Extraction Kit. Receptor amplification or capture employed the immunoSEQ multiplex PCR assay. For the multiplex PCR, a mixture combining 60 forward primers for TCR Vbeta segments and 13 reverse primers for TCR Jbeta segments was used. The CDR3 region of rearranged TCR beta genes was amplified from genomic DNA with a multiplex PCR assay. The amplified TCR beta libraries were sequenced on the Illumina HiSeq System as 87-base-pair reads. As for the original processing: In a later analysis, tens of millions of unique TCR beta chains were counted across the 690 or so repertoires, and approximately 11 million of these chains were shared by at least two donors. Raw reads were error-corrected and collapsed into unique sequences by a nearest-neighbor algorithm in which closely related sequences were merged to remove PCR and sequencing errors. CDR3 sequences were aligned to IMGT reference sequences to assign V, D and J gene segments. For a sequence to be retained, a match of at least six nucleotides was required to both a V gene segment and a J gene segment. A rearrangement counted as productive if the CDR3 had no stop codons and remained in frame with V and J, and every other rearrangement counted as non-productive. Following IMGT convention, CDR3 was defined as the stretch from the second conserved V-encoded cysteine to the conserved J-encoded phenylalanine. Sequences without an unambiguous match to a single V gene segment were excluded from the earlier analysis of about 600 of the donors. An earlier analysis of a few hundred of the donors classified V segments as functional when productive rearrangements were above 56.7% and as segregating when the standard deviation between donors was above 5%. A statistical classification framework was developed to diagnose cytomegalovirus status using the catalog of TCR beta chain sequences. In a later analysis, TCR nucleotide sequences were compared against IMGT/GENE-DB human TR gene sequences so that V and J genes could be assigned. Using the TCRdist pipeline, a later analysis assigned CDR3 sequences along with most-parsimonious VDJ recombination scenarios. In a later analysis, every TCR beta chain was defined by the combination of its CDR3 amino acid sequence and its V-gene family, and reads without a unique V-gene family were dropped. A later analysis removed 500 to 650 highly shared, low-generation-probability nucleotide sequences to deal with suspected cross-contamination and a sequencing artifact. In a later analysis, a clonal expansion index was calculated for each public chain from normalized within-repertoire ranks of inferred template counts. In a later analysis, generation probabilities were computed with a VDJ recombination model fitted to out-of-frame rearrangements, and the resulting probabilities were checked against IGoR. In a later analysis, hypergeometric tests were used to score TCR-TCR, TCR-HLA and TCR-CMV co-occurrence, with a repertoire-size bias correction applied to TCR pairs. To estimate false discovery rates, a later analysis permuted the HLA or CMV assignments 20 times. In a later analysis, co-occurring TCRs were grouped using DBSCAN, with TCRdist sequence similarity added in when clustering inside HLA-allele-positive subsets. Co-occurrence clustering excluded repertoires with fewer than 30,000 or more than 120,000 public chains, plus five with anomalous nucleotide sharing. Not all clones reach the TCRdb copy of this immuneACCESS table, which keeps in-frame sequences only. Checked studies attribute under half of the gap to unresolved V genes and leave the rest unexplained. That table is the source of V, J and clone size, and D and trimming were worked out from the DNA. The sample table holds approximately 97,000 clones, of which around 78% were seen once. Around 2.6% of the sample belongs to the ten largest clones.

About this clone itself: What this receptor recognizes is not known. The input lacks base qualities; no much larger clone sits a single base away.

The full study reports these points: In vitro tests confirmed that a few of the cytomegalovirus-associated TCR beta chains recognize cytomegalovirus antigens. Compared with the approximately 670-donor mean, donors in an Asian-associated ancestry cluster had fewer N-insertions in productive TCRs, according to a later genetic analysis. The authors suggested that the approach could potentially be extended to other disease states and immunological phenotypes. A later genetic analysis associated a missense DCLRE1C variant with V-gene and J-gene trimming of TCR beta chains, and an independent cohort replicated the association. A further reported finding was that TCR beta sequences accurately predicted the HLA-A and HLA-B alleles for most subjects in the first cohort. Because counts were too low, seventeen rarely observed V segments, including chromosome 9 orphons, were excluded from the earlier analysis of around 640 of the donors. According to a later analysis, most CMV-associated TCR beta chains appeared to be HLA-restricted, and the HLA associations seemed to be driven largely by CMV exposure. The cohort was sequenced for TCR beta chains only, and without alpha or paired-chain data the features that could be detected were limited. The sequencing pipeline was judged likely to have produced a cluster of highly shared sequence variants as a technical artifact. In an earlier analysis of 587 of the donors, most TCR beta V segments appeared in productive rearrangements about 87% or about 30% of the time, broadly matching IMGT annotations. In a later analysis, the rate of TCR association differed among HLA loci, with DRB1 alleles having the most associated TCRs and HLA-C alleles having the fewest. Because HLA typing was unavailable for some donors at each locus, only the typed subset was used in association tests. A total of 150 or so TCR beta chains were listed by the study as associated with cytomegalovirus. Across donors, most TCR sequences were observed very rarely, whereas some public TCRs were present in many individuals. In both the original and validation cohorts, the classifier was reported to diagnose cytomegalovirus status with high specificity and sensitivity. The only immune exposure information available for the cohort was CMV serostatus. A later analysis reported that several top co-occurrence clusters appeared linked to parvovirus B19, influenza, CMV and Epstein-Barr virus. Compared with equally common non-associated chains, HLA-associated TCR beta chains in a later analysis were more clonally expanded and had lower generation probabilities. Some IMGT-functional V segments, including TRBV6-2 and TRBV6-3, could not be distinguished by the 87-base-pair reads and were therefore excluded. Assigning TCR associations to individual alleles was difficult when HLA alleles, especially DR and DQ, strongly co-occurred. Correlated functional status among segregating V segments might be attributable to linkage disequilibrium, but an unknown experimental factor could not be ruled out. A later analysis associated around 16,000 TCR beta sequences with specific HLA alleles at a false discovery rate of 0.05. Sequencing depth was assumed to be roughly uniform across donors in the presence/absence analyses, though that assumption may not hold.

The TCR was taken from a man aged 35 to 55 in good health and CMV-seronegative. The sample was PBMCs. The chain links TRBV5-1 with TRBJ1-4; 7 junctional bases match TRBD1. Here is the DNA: TGCGCCAGCAGCTTTGACCGACAGGGAGGCGGAAAACTGTTTTTT. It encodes CASSFDRQGGGKLFF.